The 5 T cell receptor beta chains given below trace back to one sample, sequenced in a study of shared clonotypes between healthy human individuals. This table comes from immunoSEQ multiplex PCR, and its TCRdb copy is limited to in-frame clones, with some not included. The data show around 2,000,000 clones, 95% seen once. Input material: naive CD4+ T cells sorted from blood. Subset specified: CD45RA+ positively selected. The receptors derive from a man between 18 and 29 years old in good health.

The chain couples TRBV9 to TRBJ2-4; 8 bases map to TRBD2. There are 18 residues in the CDR3. Germline CDR1 and CDR2: SGDLS and YYNGEE. V gave up 0 bases and J gave up 6 bases; unmatched junction bases: 14. CDR3 bases: TGTGCCAGCAGCGTAGGCTCCACCGGCGGGAGGTTTGGAAACATTCAGTACTTC. Translation: CASSVGSTGGRFGNIQYF.

The chain has TRBV6-5 and TRBJ1-1; no clear D. CDR1 and CDR2 from the germline V gene are MNHEY and SVGAGI. The CDR3 is 13 residues long. The V and J ends lost 7 bases and 9 bases respectively, with 18 bases between them. CDR3 region: CASTFAVGSKAFF. In DNA form, the CDR3 reads TGTGCCAGCACCTTTGCAGTGGGCAGCAAAGCTTTCTTT.

The rearrangement links TRBV11-2 to TRBJ1-2; D possibly corresponds to TRBD1 (5 bases). The V end lost 1 base, the J end lost 4 bases, and 10 bases lay between the germline ends. The CDR3 totals 14 residues. Germline-derived CDR1 and CDR2 are SGHAT and FQNNGV. The CDR3 here is CASSLGRTIYGYTF. The CDR3 DNA follows: TGTGCCAGCAGCTTAGGTCGGACAATCTATGGCTACACCTTC.

Details on this clone: A read error may produce the germline difference seen at one junction end. The chain links TRBV13 to TRBJ1-2; D is perhaps TRBD1 (5 bases). This CDR3 is built from 14 residues. Germline-derived CDR1 and CDR2 are PRHDT and FYEKMQ (reference sequence). CDR3 in amino acids: CASSLGSGLDGYTF. The CDR3 bases are TGTGCCAGCAGTTTAGGCTCAGGGCTGGATGGCTACACCTTC.

This clone is a singleton in its sample. The sample contains more than one DNA sequence encoding this CDR3. The chain is built from TRBV9 and TRBJ2-7; weak D call: TRBD1 (7 bases). The V end was cut by 4 bases, the J end by 0 bases, with 14 bases between. Germline V lookup: CDR1 SGDLS, CDR2 YYNGEE. The CDR3 runs to 15 residues. The CDR3 DNA reads as TGTGCCAGCAGCCCAAGGAGGGACAGCTCCTACGAGCAGTACTTC. This encodes CASSPRRDSSYEQYF. Supplemented by reference TRBV9 and TRBJ2-7, the full variable domain reads DSGVTQTPKHLITATGQRVTLRCSPRSGDLSVYWYQQSLDQGLQFLIQYYNGEERAKGNILERFSAQQFPDLHSELNLSSLELGDSALYFCASSPRRDSSYEQYFGPGTRLTVT.